The 8 T cell receptor beta chains reported below all come from one sample, sequenced in a study of T cell repertoires in cytomegalovirus infection. TCRdb processed the reads anew with MiXCR; each CDR3 protein has one entry. The repertoire holds some 700,000 distinct CDR3 sequences, with roughly a third as singletons. Antigens for these TCRs are unknown. The specimen comprised cultured PBMCs, sampled from culture after CMV antigen stimulation. The source of these receptors is a human donor in good health (CMV status not recorded). Some clones in this sample may be carry-over from other donors' samples.

This chain uses TRBV20-1 with TRBJ2-2; maybe TRBD1 (6 bases). V lost 2 bases and J lost 6, with 10 bases in between. Germline loops: CDR1 DFQATT, CDR2 SNEGSKA (reference sequence). The CDR3 extends over 13 amino acids. CDR3 region: CSARPTGSGELFF. The CDR3 DNA reads as TGCAGTGCTAGACCCACAGGGTCCGGGGAGCTGTTTTTT.

The chain couples TRBV6-5 to TRBJ2-7, with D unclear. The CDR3 has 15 amino acids. The germline gives CDR1 MNHEY, CDR2 SVGAGI. V lost 6 bases to trimming and J lost 2 bases, with 17 bases between them. The CDR3 bases are TGTGCCAGCAGCCCGGACGCGCGGCGGCCCTACGAGCAGTACTTC. Its protein is CASSPDARRPYEQYF.

This clonotype was seen more than once but under ten times. The J gene is TRBJ2-3, the V gene TRBV7-4; weak D call: TRBD1 (6 bases). Looked up from germline, CDR1 is SGHVT and CDR2 is SQSDAQ. V lost 5 bases, J lost 6 bases, and 21 bases lay in between. CDR3 length: 16 residues. CDR3 in DNA: TGTGCCAGCAGCCGGAGACAGGCCACCTCTGCGGATACGCAGTATTTT. The encoded protein is CASSRRQATSADTQYF. The entire variable domain, with the rest obtained from reference TRBV7-4 and TRBJ2-3, is as follows: GAGVSQSPRYKVAKRGRDVALRCDSISGHVTLYWYRQTLGQGSEVLTYSQSDAQRDKSGRPSGRFSAERPERSVSTLKIQRTEQGDSAVYLCASSRRQATSADTQYFGPGTRLTVL.

This sequence joins TRBV19 and TRBJ2-1; possibly TRBD2 for D (5 bases). Trimming shortened V by 9 bases and J by 0 bases, and 15 bases separated the two germline ends. CDR1 and CDR2 (germline): LNHDA, SQIVND (reference sequence). The CDR3 contains 15 residues. CDR3 amino acids: CASRAAAVSYNEQFF. In DNA form, the CDR3 reads TGTGCCAGCCGAGCGGCGGCCGTCTCCTACAATGAGCAGTTCTTC.

This clonotype was picked up a small number of times. The chain has TRBV12-3 or TRBV12-4 and TRBJ2-3; TRBD2 agrees at 9 bases. The CDR3 is 15 amino acids. The trim removed 6 bases at V and 0 bases at J, leaving 4 bases unmatched. The CDR3 spells CASRDLAGSTDTQYF. Here the CDR3 DNA reads TGTGCCAGCAGGGATCTAGCGGGAAGCACAGATACGCAGTATTTT.

This clonotype was counted between two and nine times. The chain joins TRBV28 to TRBJ1-2; D remains ambiguous. Germline loops: CDR1 MDHEN, CDR2 SYDVKM. V lost 5 bases and J lost 6, with 10 bases in between. The length of the CDR3 is 12 residues. The CDR3 DNA sequence: TGTGCCAGCAGTGGGCGTCAAAATGGCTACACCTTC. It specifies CASSGRQNGYTF.

This clonotype was found many times. V is TRBV7-2 and J is TRBJ2-3, with 7 bases identical to TRBD2. CDR1 is SGHTA, CDR2 FQGNSA, per germline. The ends lost 2 bases at V and 15 bases at J; junction bases unmatched: 14. There are 14 residues in the CDR3. The CDR3 DNA follows: TGTGCCAGCAGCTTAAGAACTAGCGAGGTTTTAAGATATTTT. This codes for CASSLRTSEVLRYF.

The chain joins TRBV7-2 to TRBJ2-3; no clear D gene. With 4 bases removed from V and 5 bases from J, the gap between germline ends came to 10 bases. Germline CDR1 reads SGHTA; CDR2 reads FQGNSA. This CDR3 is built from 13 residues. The CDR3 DNA reads as TGTGCCAGCAGCTCCAATTTGAGAGATACGCAGTATTTT. Protein product: CASSSNLRDTQYF.